This is a list of T cell receptor beta chains from one sample in a study of PD-1 blockade in classical Hodgkin lymphoma. Measured with immunoSEQ multiplex PCR; TCRdb has only the in-frame clones, and not every one. The table has under 30,000 clones, approximately 86% seen once; the top ten hold 0.4% to 0.45%. The sample here was CD4+ T cells from blood, taken before the fourth cycle of nivolumab. These receptors came from a human donor with classical Hodgkin lymphoma. CDR3s include the opening cysteine and the closing phenylalanine or tryptophan. The D gene is left open where the match is weak. Size is omitted from some rows. Given values are once, few, many or a class for expanded clones.

v_call: TRBV27
d_call: .
clone_size: .
j_call: TRBJ1-6
cdr3_aa: CASRGNSPLHF
cdr3_nt: TGTGCCAGCAGAGGAAACTCACCCCTCCACTTT

v_call: TRBV5-6
d_call: TRBD2
clone_size: .
j_call: TRBJ2-7
cdr3_aa: CASSPTPLAGEYEQYF
cdr3_nt: TGTGCCAGCAGCCCGACCCCGCTAGCGGGAGAATACGAGCAGTACTTC

v_call: TRBV11-1
d_call: .
clone_size: .
j_call: TRBJ2-7
cdr3_aa: CASSHGQSFSEQYF
cdr3_nt: TGTGCCAGCAGCCATGGACAGTCTTTCTCCGAGCAGTACTTC

v_call: TRBV12-2
d_call: .
clone_size: .
j_call: TRBJ2-5
cdr3_aa: CASRLDESLRRTQETQYF
cdr3_nt: TGTGCAAGTCGCTTAGACGAGAGTCTCCGCCGAACACAAGAGACCCAGTACTTC

v_call: TRBV9
d_call: TRBD1
clone_size: .
j_call: TRBJ1-6
cdr3_aa: CASSGQVNSPLHF
cdr3_nt: TGTGCCAGCAGTGGACAGGTTAATTCACCCCTCCACTTT

v_call: TRBV5-6
d_call: TRBD1
clone_size: .
j_call: TRBJ2-2
cdr3_aa: CASSLPGQMLFF
cdr3_nt: TGTGCCAGCAGCTTGCCGGGACAGATGCTGTTTTTT

v_call: TRBV18
d_call: .
clone_size: .
j_call: TRBJ1-1
cdr3_aa: CASSPFSGGPYGCQMNTEAFF
cdr3_nt: TGTGCCAGCTCACCATTCTCCGGGGGGCCCTACGGTTGTCAGATGAACACTGAAGCTTTCTTT

v_call: TRBV6-5
d_call: TRBD1
clone_size: .
j_call: TRBJ1-1
cdr3_aa: CASSYSSRGMNTEAFF
cdr3_nt: TGTGCCAGCAGTTACTCCTCCAGGGGGATGAACACTGAAGCTTTCTTT

v_call: TRBV11-2
d_call: .
clone_size: .
j_call: TRBJ2-7
cdr3_aa: CASSFSSGPNYEQYF
cdr3_nt: TGTGCCAGCAGCTTCTCAAGCGGTCCCAACTACGAGCAGTACTTC

v_call: TRBV12-5
d_call: .
clone_size: .
j_call: TRBJ2-5
cdr3_aa: CASGRESKTQYF
cdr3_nt: TGTGCTAGTGGTCGGGAATCAAAGACCCAGTACTTC

v_call: TRBV6-6
d_call: .
clone_size: few
j_call: TRBJ2-1
cdr3_aa: CATRGGYNEQFF
cdr3_nt: TGTGCCACCAGAGGGGGCTACAATGAGCAGTTCTTC

v_call: TRBV5-1
d_call: .
clone_size: .
j_call: TRBJ2-1
cdr3_aa: CASSLTVNEQFF
cdr3_nt: TGCGCCAGCAGTTTGACAGTCAATGAGCAGTTCTTC

v_call: TRBV6-1
d_call: .
clone_size: .
j_call: TRBJ2-1
cdr3_aa: CASSRDPSSYNEQFF
cdr3_nt: TGTGCCAGCAGTCGGGACCCTAGCTCCTACAATGAGCAGTTCTTC

v_call: TRBV5-1
d_call: .
clone_size: .
j_call: TRBJ1-5
cdr3_aa: CASSSSGGSQPQHF
cdr3_nt: TGCGCCAGCAGCTCGTCGGGGGGCTCTCAGCCCCAGCATTTT

v_call: TRBV10-1
d_call: .
clone_size: once
j_call: TRBJ2-6
cdr3_aa: CASMRVLTF
cdr3_nt: TGCGCCAGCATGAGGGTCCTGACTTTC

v_call: TRBV7-2
d_call: .
clone_size: .
j_call: TRBJ1-5
cdr3_aa: CASSSSGGLHQPQHF
cdr3_nt: TGTGCCAGCAGCTCCAGCGGGGGCCTCCATCAGCCCCAGCATTTT

v_call: TRBV11-2
d_call: .
clone_size: .
j_call: TRBJ1-2
cdr3_aa: CASSLGSYGYTF
cdr3_nt: TGTGCCAGCAGCTTAGGCAGCTATGGCTACACCTTC

v_call: TRBV18
d_call: .
clone_size: .
j_call: TRBJ2-3
cdr3_aa: CASSPLGFGDRSGNERDTQYF
cdr3_nt: TGTGCCAGCTCACCACTCGGTTTTGGAGACAGGTCAGGGAACGAACGAGATACGCAGTATTTT

v_call: TRBV7-8
d_call: TRBD2
clone_size: .
j_call: TRBJ2-7
cdr3_aa: CASSPTGGVRSAYEQYF
cdr3_nt: TGTGCCAGCAGCCCGACGGGGGGAGTAAGGAGTGCCTACGAGCAGTACTTC

v_call: TRBV7-9
d_call: .
clone_size: .
j_call: TRBJ1-1
cdr3_aa: CASSLSGEGAFF
cdr3_nt: TGTGCCAGCAGCTTATCCGGTGAAGGGGCTTTCTTT

v_call: TRBV5-5
d_call: TRBD1
clone_size: .
j_call: TRBJ2-7
cdr3_aa: CASSFSPKTGSYEQYF
cdr3_nt: TGTGCCAGCAGCTTCTCGCCCAAGACAGGGTCCTACGAGCAGTACTTC

v_call: TRBV14
d_call: TRBD2
clone_size: .
j_call: TRBJ2-7
cdr3_aa: CASSQEHRPGASGSREQYF
cdr3_nt: TGTGCCAGCAGCCAAGAACACCGGCCGGGAGCTAGCGGGAGTCGCGAGCAGTACTTC

v_call: TRBV11-2
d_call: .
clone_size: .
j_call: TRBJ1-5
cdr3_aa: CASSLSQGQPQHF
cdr3_nt: TGTGCCAGCAGCTTGTCACAAGGTCAGCCCCAGCATTTT

v_call: TRBV30
d_call: .
clone_size: .
j_call: TRBJ2-1
cdr3_aa: CAWSGTGTSRYNEQFF
cdr3_nt: TGTGCCTGGAGTGGTACCGGAACTAGCCGGTACAATGAGCAGTTCTTC

v_call: TRBV7-2
d_call: TRBD1
clone_size: .
j_call: TRBJ1-4
cdr3_aa: CASRSTGGGEKLFF
cdr3_nt: TGTGCCAGCAGGTCGACAGGGGGCGGTGAAAAACTGTTTTTT

v_call: TRBV18
d_call: TRBD1
clone_size: .
j_call: TRBJ1-1
cdr3_aa: CASSPGTGVIREAFF
cdr3_nt: TGTGCCAGCTCACCTGGGACAGGGGTTATCCGTGAAGCCTTCTTT

v_call: TRBV28
d_call: TRBD1
clone_size: .
j_call: TRBJ1-1
cdr3_aa: CASSLGDRGFTEAFF
cdr3_nt: TGTGCCAGCAGTTTAGGGGACAGGGGGTTCACTGAAGCTTTCTTT

v_call: TRBV7-2
d_call: .
clone_size: .
j_call: TRBJ1-4
cdr3_aa: CASSLEGGDKKLFF
cdr3_nt: TGTGCCAGCAGCTTAGAGGGGGGGGATAAAAAACTGTTTTTT

v_call: TRBV29-1
d_call: TRBD1
clone_size: .
j_call: TRBJ2-1
cdr3_aa: CSVDPDRGRGQFF
cdr3_nt: TGCAGCGTTGACCCCGACAGGGGGCGGGGGCAGTTCTTC

v_call: TRBV5-1
d_call: .
clone_size: .
j_call: TRBJ2-7
cdr3_aa: CASSLEAGGAYEQYF
cdr3_nt: TGCGCCAGCAGCTTGGAGGCAGGGGGGGCCTACGAGCAGTACTTC

v_call: TRBV7-2
d_call: .
clone_size: .
j_call: TRBJ1-3
cdr3_aa: CASSLVATQSSGNTIYF
cdr3_nt: TGTGCCAGCAGCTTAGTCGCGACACAGAGCTCTGGAAACACCATATATTTT

v_call: TRBV11-2
d_call: TRBD1
clone_size: once
j_call: TRBJ2-7
cdr3_aa: CASSLDSTGTLNYEQYF
cdr3_nt: TGTGCCAGCAGCTTAGATTCGACAGGGACCTTAAACTACGAGCAGTACTTC

v_call: TRBV28
d_call: .
clone_size: .
j_call: TRBJ2-6
cdr3_aa: CASSYRSGANVLTF
cdr3_nt: TGTGCCAGCAGTTACAGGTCTGGGGCCAACGTCCTGACTTTC

v_call: TRBV20-1
d_call: .
clone_size: .
j_call: TRBJ1-1
cdr3_aa: CSARDDPRAFF
cdr3_nt: TGCAGCGCGAGAGACGATCCTCGGGCTTTCTTT

v_call: TRBV6-1
d_call: .
clone_size: .
j_call: TRBJ2-2
cdr3_aa: CASSGTGELFF
cdr3_nt: TGTGCCAGCAGCGGGACCGGGGAGCTGTTTTTT

v_call: TRBV27
d_call: TRBD1
clone_size: .
j_call: TRBJ2-7
cdr3_aa: CASSGQGANEQYF
cdr3_nt: TGTGCCAGCAGCGGACAGGGGGCCAACGAGCAGTACTTC

v_call: TRBV7-8
d_call: .
clone_size: once
j_call: TRBJ2-1
cdr3_aa: CASREQNSGGEQFF
cdr3_nt: TGTGCCAGCAGGGAACAAAATAGCGGAGGGGAGCAGTTCTTC

v_call: TRBV7-2
d_call: TRBD2
clone_size: .
j_call: TRBJ2-1
cdr3_aa: CASRTSSGGYNEQFF
cdr3_nt: TGTGCCAGCAGAACCTCTAGCGGGGGGTACAATGAGCAGTTCTTC

v_call: TRBV7-8
d_call: .
clone_size: few
j_call: TRBJ1-4
cdr3_aa: CASGDEKLFF
cdr3_nt: TGTGCCAGCGGGGATGAAAAACTGTTTTTT

v_call: TRBV10-1
d_call: .
clone_size: .
j_call: TRBJ2-1
cdr3_aa: CASSDYDADEQFF
cdr3_nt: TGCGCCAGCAGTGATTACGACGCGGATGAGCAGTTCTTC

v_call: TRBV5-1
d_call: .
clone_size: .
j_call: TRBJ2-7
cdr3_aa: CASSSLEGGSVANEQYF
cdr3_nt: TGCGCCAGCAGCTCCCTCGAAGGGGGAAGTGTTGCGAACGAGCAGTACTTC

v_call: TRBV6-1
d_call: TRBD2
clone_size: .
j_call: TRBJ2-7
cdr3_aa: CASSDSSGPYEQYF
cdr3_nt: TGTGCCAGCAGTGATTCTAGCGGGCCCTACGAGCAGTACTTC

v_call: TRBV29-1
d_call: .
clone_size: .
j_call: TRBJ1-2
cdr3_aa: CSVVLANYGYTF
cdr3_nt: TGCAGCGTTGTTTTAGCTAACTATGGCTACACCTTC

v_call: TRBV7-9
d_call: .
clone_size: .
j_call: TRBJ2-3
cdr3_aa: CASSLGEADTQYF
cdr3_nt: TGTGCCAGCAGCTTAGGGGAGGCAGATACGCAGTATTTT

v_call: TRBV6-5
d_call: TRBD1
clone_size: .
j_call: TRBJ2-7
cdr3_aa: CASSTGTGGWGEQYF
cdr3_nt: TGTGCCAGCAGTACCGGGACAGGGGGCTGGGGCGAGCAGTACTTC

v_call: TRBV2
d_call: .
clone_size: .
j_call: TRBJ2-3
cdr3_aa: CASSGPFTDTQYF
cdr3_nt: TGTGCCAGCAGCGGGCCTTTCACAGATACGCAGTATTTT

v_call: TRBV28
d_call: TRBD1
clone_size: .
j_call: TRBJ2-7
cdr3_aa: CASSMYRDSPKYEQYF
cdr3_nt: TGTGCCAGCAGTATGTACCGGGACAGTCCTAAATACGAGCAGTACTTC

v_call: TRBV7-3
d_call: .
clone_size: .
j_call: TRBJ1-1
cdr3_aa: CASSRDINTEAFF
cdr3_nt: TGTGCCAGCAGCCGCGACATTAACACTGAAGCTTTCTTT

v_call: TRBV6-5
d_call: TRBD1
clone_size: .
j_call: TRBJ2-3
cdr3_aa: CASSYRDSADTQYF
cdr3_nt: TGTGCCAGCAGTTACAGGGACAGTGCAGATACGCAGTATTTT

v_call: TRBV10-3
d_call: .
clone_size: .
j_call: TRBJ1-1
cdr3_aa: CAISRTPMNTEAFF
cdr3_nt: TGTGCCATCAGCAGGACACCCATGAACACTGAAGCTTTCTTT

v_call: TRBV6-5
d_call: .
clone_size: .
j_call: TRBJ2-1
cdr3_aa: CASSARRDTNEQFF
cdr3_nt: TGTGCCAGCAGTGCCCGCAGGGATACGAATGAGCAGTTCTTC

v_call: TRBV5-1
d_call: .
clone_size: .
j_call: TRBJ2-2
cdr3_aa: CASSLGWRDTGELFF
cdr3_nt: TGCGCCAGCAGCTTGGGGTGGCGAGACACCGGGGAGCTGTTTTTT

v_call: TRBV28
d_call: TRBD1
clone_size: .
j_call: TRBJ2-1
cdr3_aa: CASSLGDRSKNEQFF
cdr3_nt: TGTGCCAGCAGTTTAGGGGACAGGTCTAAAAATGAGCAGTTCTTC